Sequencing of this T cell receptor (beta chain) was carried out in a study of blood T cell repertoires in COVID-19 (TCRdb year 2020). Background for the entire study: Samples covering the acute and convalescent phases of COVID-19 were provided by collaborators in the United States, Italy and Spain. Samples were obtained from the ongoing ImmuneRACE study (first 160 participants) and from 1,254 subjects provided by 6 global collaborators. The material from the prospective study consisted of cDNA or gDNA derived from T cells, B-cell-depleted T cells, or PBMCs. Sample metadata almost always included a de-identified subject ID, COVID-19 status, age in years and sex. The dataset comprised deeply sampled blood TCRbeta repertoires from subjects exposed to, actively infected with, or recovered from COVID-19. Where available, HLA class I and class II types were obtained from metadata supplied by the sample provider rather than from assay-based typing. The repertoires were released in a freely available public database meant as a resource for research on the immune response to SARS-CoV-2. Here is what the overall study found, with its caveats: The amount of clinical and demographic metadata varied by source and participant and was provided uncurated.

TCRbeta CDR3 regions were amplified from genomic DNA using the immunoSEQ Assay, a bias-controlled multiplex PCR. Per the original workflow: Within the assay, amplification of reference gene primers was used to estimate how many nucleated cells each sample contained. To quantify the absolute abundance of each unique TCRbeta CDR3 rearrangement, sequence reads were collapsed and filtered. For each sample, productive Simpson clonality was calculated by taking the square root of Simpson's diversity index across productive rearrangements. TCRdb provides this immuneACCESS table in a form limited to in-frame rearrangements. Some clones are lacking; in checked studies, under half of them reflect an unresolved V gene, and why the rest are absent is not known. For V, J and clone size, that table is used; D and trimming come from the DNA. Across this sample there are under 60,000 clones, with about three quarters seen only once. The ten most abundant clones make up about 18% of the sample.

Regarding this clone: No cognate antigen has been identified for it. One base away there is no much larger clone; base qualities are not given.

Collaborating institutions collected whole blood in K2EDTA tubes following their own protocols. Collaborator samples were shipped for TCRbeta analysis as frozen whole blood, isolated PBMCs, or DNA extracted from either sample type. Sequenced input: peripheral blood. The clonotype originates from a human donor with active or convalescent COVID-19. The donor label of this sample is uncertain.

The CDR3 reads CASSLDIPSGATGELFF. The DNA sequence reads TGTGCCAGCAGCTTAGATATCCCCAGCGGGGCAACCGGGGAGCTGTTTTTT. The chain was built from TRBV11-2 and TRBJ2-2; 7 bases in the middle match TRBD2. The CDR3 contains 17 residues, cysteine and phenylalanine counted. Kept here is only the CDR3 DNA, which spans 51 bases and is read in frame from base 1. V is cut back by 0 bases and J by 5 bases, with 9 bases in the junction unmatched. According to the germline V gene, CDR1 reads SGHAT and CDR2 reads FQNNGV.